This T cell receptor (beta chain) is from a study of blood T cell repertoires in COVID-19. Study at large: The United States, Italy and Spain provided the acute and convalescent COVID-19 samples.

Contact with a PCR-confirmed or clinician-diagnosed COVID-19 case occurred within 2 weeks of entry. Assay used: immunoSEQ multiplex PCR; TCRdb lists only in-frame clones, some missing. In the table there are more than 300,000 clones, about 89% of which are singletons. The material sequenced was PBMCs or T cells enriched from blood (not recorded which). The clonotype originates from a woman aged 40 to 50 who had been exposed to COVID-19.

In DNA, the CDR3 is TGTGCCAGCAGCGAACGAAGGGGGTTCGGGGAGCTGTTTTTT. Protein: CASSERRGFGELFF. The chain is built from TRBV11-3 and TRBJ2-2, with D possibly being TRBD1 (6 bases). Trimming left V 5 bases short and J 7 bases short, with 14 bases between. Germline lookup yields CDR1 SGHNT and CDR2 YENEEA. CDR3 length equals 14 residues.